This T cell receptor (beta chain) appears in the sequencing data of a study of beta chain features in type 1 diabetes. Findings of the study overall: TCRB CDR3s were moderately but significantly shorter in Type 1 diabetes patients in all four CD4+ subsets.

Since all of the isolated RNA was reverse transcribed, expressed TCRB transcripts were what got sequenced. Generated by immunoSEQ multiplex PCR, the TCRdb table keeps only in-frame clones and is missing some. The repertoire has about 660,000 clones, over 12% of them found once; the top ten carry 0.04%. The trim removed 2 bases at V and 4 bases at J, leaving 7 bases unmatched. Germline loops: CDR1 GTSNPN, CDR2 SVGIG (reference sequence). CDR3 size: 14 residues. This clone was seen a few times. Its matching antigen is unknown. This sequence was found in a man aged 18 to 30 with type 1 diabetes. The chain is built from TRBV30 and TRBJ1-2; 7 bases are a match to TRBD1. Source material: naive CD4+ T cells from blood. CDR3 sequence reads: CAWSHGTVFYGYTF. Written as DNA, the CDR3 is TGTGCCTGGAGTCATGGGACAGTATTCTATGGCTACACCTTC.